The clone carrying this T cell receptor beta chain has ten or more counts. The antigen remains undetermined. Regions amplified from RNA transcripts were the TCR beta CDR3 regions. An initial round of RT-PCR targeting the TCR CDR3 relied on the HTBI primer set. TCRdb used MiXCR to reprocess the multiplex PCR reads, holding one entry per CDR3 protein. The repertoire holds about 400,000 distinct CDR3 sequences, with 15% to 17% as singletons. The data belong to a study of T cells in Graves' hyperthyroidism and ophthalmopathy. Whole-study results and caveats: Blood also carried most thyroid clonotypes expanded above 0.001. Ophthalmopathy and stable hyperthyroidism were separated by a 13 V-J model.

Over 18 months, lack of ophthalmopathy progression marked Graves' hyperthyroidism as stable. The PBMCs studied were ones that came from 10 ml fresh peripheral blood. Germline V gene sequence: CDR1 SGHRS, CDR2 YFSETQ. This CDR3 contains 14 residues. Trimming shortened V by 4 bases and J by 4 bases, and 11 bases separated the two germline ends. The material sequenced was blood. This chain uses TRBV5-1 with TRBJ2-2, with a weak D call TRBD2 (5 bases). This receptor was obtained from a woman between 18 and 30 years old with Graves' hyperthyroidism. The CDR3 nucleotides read TGCGCCAGCAGCCTGGTCGGGGTCACCGGGGAGCTGTTTTTT. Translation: CASSLVGVTGELFF.